The clone carrying this T cell receptor (beta chain) was observed at least ten times. The method for making cDNA was 5'RACE, and it used 10-nucleotide random UMIs. TCRdb called the 5' RACE reads again in MiXCR, with one record for every CDR3 protein. The profile shows about 120,000 distinct CDR3 sequences, roughly 3.2% of them singletons. Germline CDR1 and CDR2: SGHRS and YFSETQ. The ends lost 3 bases at V and 6 bases at J; junction bases unmatched: 14. This CDR3 is built from 17 residues. The data originate from a study of neurological immune-mediated disorders. The unsorted libraries were made from 2 million PBMCs kept at -80 C.

The sequence came from a woman aged 25-40 years with multiple sclerosis. V usage is TRBV5-1 and J usage is TRBJ2-1; 8 positions agree with TRBD2. Material for sequencing was PBMCs. The CDR3 is CASSWLKNSGNTNEQFF. CDR3 coding DNA: TGCGCCAGCAGCTGGCTAAAAAATAGCGGGAATACCAATGAGCAGTTCTTC.